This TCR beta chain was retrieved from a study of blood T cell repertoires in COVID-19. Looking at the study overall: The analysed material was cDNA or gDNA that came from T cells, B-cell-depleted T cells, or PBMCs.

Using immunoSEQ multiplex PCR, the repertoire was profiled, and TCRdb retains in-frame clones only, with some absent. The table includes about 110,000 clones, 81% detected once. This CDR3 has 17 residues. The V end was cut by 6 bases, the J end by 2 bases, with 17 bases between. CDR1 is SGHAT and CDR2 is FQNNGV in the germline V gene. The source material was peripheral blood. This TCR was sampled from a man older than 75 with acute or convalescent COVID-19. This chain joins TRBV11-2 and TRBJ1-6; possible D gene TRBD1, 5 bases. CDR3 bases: TGTGCCAGCAGACTTAAAACAACGACAGCCTATAATTCACCCCTCCACTTT. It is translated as CASRLKTTTAYNSPLHF. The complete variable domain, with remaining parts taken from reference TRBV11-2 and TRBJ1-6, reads EAGVAQSPRYKIIEKRQSVAFWCNPISGHATLYWYQQILGQGPKLLIQFQNNGVVDDSQLPKDRFSAERLKGVDSTLKIQPAKLEDSAVYLCASRLKTTTAYNSPLHFGNGTRLTVT.